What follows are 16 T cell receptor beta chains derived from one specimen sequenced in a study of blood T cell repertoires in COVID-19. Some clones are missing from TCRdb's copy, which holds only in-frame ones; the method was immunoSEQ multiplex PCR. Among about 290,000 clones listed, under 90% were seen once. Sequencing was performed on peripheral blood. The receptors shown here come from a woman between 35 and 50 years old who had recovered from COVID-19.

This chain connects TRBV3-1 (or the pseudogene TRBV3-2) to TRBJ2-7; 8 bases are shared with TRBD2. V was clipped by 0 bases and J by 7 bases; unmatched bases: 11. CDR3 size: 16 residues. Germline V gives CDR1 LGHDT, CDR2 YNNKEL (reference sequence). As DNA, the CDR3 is TGTGCCAGCAGCCAAGACTTCCCGGGAGGGCCGGGGGAGCAGTACTTC. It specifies CASSQDFPGGPGEQYF.

The CDR3 sequence is CASSVAGGHEQYF. The CDR3 nucleotides read TGTGCCAGCAGCGTAGCGGGAGGACACGAGCAGTACTTC. The V and J genes are TRBV9 and TRBJ2-7, with 7 nucleotides matching TRBD2. CDR1 is SGDLS, CDR2 YYNGEE, per germline. The ends lost 0 bases at V and 5 bases at J; junction bases unmatched: 2. This CDR3 is built from 13 residues.

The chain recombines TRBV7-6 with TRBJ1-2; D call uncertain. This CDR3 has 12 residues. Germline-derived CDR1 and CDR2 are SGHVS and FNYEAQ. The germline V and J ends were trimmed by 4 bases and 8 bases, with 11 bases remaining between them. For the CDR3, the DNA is TGTGCCAGCAGCTCCGCTACCGGGGGCTACACCTTC. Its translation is CASSSATGGYTF. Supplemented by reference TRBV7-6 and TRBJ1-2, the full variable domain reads GAGVSQSPRYKVTKRGQDVALRCDPISGHVSLYWYRQALGQGPEFLTYFNYEAQQDKSGLPNDRFSAERPEGSISTLTIQRTEQRDSAMYRCASSSATGGYTFGSGTRLTVV.

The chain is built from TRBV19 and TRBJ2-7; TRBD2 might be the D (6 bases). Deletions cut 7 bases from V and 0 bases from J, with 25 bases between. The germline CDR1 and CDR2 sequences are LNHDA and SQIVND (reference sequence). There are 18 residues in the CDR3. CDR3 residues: CASTTIRFWRGSSYEQYF. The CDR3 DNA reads TGTGCCAGTACCACAATTAGGTTTTGGCGGGGAAGCTCCTACGAGCAGTACTTC.

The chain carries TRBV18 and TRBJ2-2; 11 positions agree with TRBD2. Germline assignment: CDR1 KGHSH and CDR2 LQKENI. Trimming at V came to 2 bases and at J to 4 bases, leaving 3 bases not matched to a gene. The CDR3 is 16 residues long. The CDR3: CASSPSLAGGTGELFF. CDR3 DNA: TGTGCCAGCTCACCATCTCTAGCGGGAGGCACCGGGGAGCTGTTTTTT.

In DNA form, the CDR3 reads TGTGCCAGCACCCTAATCGGTACGGGATCGGACACTGAAGCTTTCTTT. Protein: CASTLIGTGSDTEAFF. V gene TRBV28 combines with J gene TRBJ1-1; no definite D call. The CDR3 consists of 16 residues. The germline CDR1 and CDR2 sequences are MDHEN and SYDVKM. V lost 7 bases to trimming and J lost 3 bases, with 21 bases between them.

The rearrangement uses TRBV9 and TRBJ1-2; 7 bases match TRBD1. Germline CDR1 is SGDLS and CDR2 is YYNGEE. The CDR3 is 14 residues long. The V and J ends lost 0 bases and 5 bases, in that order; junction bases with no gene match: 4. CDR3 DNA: TGTGCCAGCAGCGTAGACGCGACAGGGTATGGCTACACCTTC. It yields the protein CASSVDATGYGYTF.

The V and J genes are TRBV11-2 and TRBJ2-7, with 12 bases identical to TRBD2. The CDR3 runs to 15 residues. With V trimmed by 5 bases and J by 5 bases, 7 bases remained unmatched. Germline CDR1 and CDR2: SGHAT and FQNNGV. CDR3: CASSTRTSGINEQYF. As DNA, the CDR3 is TGTGCCAGCAGCACGCGGACTAGCGGGATCAACGAGCAGTACTTC.

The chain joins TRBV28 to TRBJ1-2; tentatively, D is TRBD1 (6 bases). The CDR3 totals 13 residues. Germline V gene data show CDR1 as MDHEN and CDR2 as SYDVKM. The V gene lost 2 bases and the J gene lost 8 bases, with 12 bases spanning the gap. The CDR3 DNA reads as TGTGCCAGCAGTTTAGCAGGGGCAGGGGGCTACACCTTC. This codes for CASSLAGAGGYTF.

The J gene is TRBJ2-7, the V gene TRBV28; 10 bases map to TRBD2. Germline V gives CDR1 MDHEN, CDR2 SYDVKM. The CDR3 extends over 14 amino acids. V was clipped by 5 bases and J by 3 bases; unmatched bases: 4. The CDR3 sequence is CASSTGTSVYEQYF. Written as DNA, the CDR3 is TGTGCCAGCAGTACCGGGACTAGCGTCTACGAGCAGTACTTC.

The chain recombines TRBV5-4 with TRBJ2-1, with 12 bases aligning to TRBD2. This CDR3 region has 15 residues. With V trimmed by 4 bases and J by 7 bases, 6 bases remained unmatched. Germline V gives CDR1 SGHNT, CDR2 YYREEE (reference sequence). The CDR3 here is CASSIQTSGSNEQFF. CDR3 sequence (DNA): TGTGCCAGCAGCATCCAGACTAGCGGGAGTAATGAGCAGTTCTTC.

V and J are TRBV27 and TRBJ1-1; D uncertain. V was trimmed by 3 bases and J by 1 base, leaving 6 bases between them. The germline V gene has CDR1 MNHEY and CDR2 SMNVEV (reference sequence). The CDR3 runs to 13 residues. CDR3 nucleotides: TGTGCCAGCAGTTTTGGAGGGAACACTGAAGCTTTCTTT. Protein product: CASSFGGNTEAFF.

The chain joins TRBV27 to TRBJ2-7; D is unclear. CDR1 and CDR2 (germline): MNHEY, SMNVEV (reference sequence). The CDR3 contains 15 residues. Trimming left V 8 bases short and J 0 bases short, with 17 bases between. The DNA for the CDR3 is TGTGCCAGCGGAGAGATTAGCCGCAGCTCCTACGAGCAGTACTTC. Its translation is CASGEISRSSYEQYF.

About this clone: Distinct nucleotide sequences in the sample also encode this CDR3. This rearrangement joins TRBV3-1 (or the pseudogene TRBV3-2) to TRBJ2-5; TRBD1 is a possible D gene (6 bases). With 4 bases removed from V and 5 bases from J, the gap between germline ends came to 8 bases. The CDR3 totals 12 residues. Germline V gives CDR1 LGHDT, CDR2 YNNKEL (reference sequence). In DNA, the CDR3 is TGTGCCAGCAGCCGAGGGGGTGAGACCCAGTACTTC. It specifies CASSRGGETQYF.

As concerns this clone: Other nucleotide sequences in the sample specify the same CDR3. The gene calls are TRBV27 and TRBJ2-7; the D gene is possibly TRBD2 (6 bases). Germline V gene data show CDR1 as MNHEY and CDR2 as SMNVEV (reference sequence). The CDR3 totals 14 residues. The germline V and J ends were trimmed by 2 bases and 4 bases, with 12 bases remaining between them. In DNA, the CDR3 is TGTGCCAGCAGTTTAAGGAGGGCGGGATACGAGCAGTACTTC. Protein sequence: CASSLRRAGYEQYF.

This chain's CDR3 is CASSLAQQGAGEKLFF. CDR3 sequence (DNA): TGTGCCAGCAGTCTAGCCCAACAGGGGGCGGGTGAAAAACTGTTTTTT. The chain couples TRBV2 to TRBJ1-4, with 9 nucleotides matching TRBD1. The CDR3 covers 16 residues. Germline assignment: CDR1 SNHLY and CDR2 FYNNEI. Trimming cost V 5 bases and J 7 bases; bases outside gene matches: 11.